The T cell receptor beta chain described here comes from a study of identical twins. The CDR3 loop spans 15 amino acids. V was cut by 0 bases and J by 7 bases, with 13 bases left in between. Germline V gene sequence: CDR1 LGHNT, CDR2 FRNRAP. TCRdb reanalysed the 5' RACE reads using MiXCR and keeps one entry per CDR3 protein. The repertoire consists of fewer than 800,000 distinct CDR3 sequences, with around 7.4% occurring once and the leading ten covering 1.5% to 2%. The sample was also reused in another study, on yellow fever vaccine responses in identical twins.

The sample taken for sequencing was PBMCs. This clonotype originated in a woman between 18 and 30 years old in good health. This chain links TRBV12-5 with TRBJ1-5; D is unclear. The CDR3 nucleotides are TGTGCTAGTGGTTTGGTGGTAGTCCCTGAGCAGCCCCAGCATTTT. Its translation is CASGLVVVPEQPQHF.